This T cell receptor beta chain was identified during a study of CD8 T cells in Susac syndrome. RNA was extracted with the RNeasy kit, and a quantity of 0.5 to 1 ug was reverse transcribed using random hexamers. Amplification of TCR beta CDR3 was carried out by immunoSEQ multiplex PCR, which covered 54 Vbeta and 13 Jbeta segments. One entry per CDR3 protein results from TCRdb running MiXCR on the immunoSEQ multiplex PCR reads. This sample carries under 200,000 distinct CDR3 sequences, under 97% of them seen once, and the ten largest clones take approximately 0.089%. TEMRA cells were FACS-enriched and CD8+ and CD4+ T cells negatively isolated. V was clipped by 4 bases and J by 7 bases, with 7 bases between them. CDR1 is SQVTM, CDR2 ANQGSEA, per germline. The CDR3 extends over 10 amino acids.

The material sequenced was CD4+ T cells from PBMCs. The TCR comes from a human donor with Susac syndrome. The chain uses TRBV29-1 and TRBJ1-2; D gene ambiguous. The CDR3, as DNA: TGCAGCGTTGCGGGTAGTGGCTACACCTTC. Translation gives CSVAGSGYTF.